This record looks at one TCR beta chain sequence and its context. These data belong to a study of blood T cells in healthy people across ages. CDR1 SGHRS and CDR2 YFSETQ come from the germline V gene. The CDR3 consists of 12 residues. J was trimmed by 6 bases and V by 5 bases; bases with no gene match: 4. In terms of origin and age, donors were healthy Caucasian individuals from Russia aged roughly 6 to 100. Sample-barcoded 5' priming and a J-beta primer mix drove a second PCR of about 7 to 11 cycles. MiXCR, applied by TCRdb to the 5' RACE reads, yields one record per CDR3 protein. The sample lists 1,300,000 or so distinct CDR3 sequences; around 59% were seen once.

This chain uses TRBV5-1 with TRBJ2-7; 8 bases line up with TRBD2. This clonotype originated in a man younger than 30 in good health. Material: blood. CDR3 sequence reads: CASRTGTSEQYF. CDR3 sequence (DNA): TGCGCCAGCAGAACCGGGACTAGCGAGCAGTACTTC. The full variable domain, completed using reference TRBV5-1 and TRBJ2-7, is KAGVTQTPRYLIKTRGQQVTLSCSPISGHRSVSWYQQTPGQGLQFLFEYFSETQRNKGNFPGRFSGRQFSNSRSEMNVSTLELGDSALYLCASRTGTSEQYFGPGTRLTVT.